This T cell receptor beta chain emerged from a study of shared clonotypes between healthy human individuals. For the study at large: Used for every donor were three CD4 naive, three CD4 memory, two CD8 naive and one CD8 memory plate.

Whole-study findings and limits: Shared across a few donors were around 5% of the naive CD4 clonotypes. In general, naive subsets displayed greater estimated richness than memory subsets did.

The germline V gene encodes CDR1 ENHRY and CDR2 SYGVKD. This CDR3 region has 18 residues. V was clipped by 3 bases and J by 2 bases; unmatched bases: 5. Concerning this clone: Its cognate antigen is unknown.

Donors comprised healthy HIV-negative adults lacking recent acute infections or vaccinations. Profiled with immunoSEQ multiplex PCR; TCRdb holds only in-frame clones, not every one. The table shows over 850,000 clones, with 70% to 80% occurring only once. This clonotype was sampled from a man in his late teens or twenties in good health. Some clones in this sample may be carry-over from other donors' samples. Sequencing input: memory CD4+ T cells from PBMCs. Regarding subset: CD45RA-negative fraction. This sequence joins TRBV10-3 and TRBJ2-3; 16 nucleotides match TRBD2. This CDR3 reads CAISDDGTSGRATDTQYF. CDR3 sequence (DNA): TGTGCCATCAGTGATGACGGGACTAGCGGGAGGGCCACAGATACGCAGTATTTT.